This paragraph covers one T cell receptor (beta chain) sequence. The antigen is unknown. The data belong to a study of T cell repertoires in cytomegalovirus infection. TCRdb analysed the reads with MiXCR anew, one entry per CDR3 protein. The repertoire holds tens of thousands of distinct CDR3 sequences, with around 20% as singletons. CDR1 and CDR2 (germline): LGHNA, YSLEER. V shed 4 bases, J shed 4 bases, and the junction held 8 bases outside the gene matches. The CDR3 totals 15 residues. This TCR came from a human donor in good health (CMV status not recorded). Some clones in this sample may be carry-over from other donors' samples. This chain links TRBV4-3 with TRBJ2-7; TRBD1 aligns across 9 bases. The source was CD8+ T cells from cultured PBMCs, collected from culture after CMV antigen stimulation. CDR3 protein: CASSLDRGAPYEQYF. Written as DNA, the CDR3 is TGCGCCAGCAGCCTCGACAGGGGGGCCCCATACGAGCAGTACTTC.